This TCR beta chain emerged from a study of T cell clonotyping in hematopoietic cell transplantation. Background on the study: Recipient samples before transplant were obtained post-cytoreduction.

Regarding time point: recipient sample about 28 days before transplant, after cytoreduction. Recipients were bled about 28 days pretransplant and at posttransplant days 30, 100, 180. TCRdb's table, derived via immunoSEQ multiplex PCR, lists solely in-frame clones and lacks some. Found here are roughly 28,000 clones, about 93% of them singletons; the top ten hold approximately 2%. General observations from the study: Few recipient clonotypes overlapped donors; over 97% were de novo at given depth. Pathologically expanded recipient clonotypes increased progressively from day 30 to day 180 as diversity fell.

V gave up 8 bases and J gave up 3 bases; unmatched junction bases: 2. The CDR3 is made up of 12 amino acids. Germline CDR1 SNHLY, CDR2 FYNNEI. As to this clone: The target antigen is unknown.

This rearrangement joins TRBV2 to TRBJ2-7, with TRBD1 matching 9 bases. The sequence was obtained from a man aged 50-59 years with acute myeloid leukemia. Some clones in this sample may be carry-over from other donors' samples. Sequenced here: peripheral blood mononuclear cells, sampled before stem cell transplant. The DNA of the CDR3 is TGTGCCAGCCGGACAGGGGACTACGAGCAGTACTTC. Translation gives CASRTGDYEQYF.